Only a few counts were recorded for the clone carrying this TCR beta chain. Its antigen is not known. The data derive from a study of T cell responses to AZD1222 COVID-19 vaccine. Overall study: Pooling of second doses given at about 4 or about 12 weeks was done. General observations from the study: Females made up more of the donors, who were largely white British, and clonal diversity may have come out too low. Without day 14 samples, only post-peak T cell repertoires were studied.

Profiled with immunoSEQ multiplex PCR; TCRdb holds only in-frame clones, not every one. The sample records around 180,000 clones, approximately 90% being singletons. After removal of 5 bases from V and 0 bases from J, the junction contained 3 bases not matched to a gene. The germline gives CDR1 SGHTS, CDR2 YDEGEE. The CDR3 loop spans 15 amino acids. The chain links TRBV5-8 to TRBJ1-5, with 9 bases that match TRBD1. This sample comprised peripheral blood, obtained on day 0 of AZD1222 vaccination. The receptor was isolated from an adult in good health. For the CDR3, the DNA is TGTGCCAGCAGTGACAGGGGGGATAGCAATCAGCCCCAGCATTTT. It is translated as CASSDRGDSNQPQHF. Filled out from reference TRBV5-8 and TRBJ1-5, the complete variable domain reads EAGVTQSPTHLIKTRGQQATLRCSPISGHTSVYWYQQALGLGLQFLLWYDEGEERNRGNFPPRFSGRQFPNYSSELNVNALELEDSALYLCASSDRGDSNQPQHFGDGTRLSIL.